This T cell receptor (beta chain) originates from a study of CD8+ T cells in alopecia areata. Turning to the study itself: For 6 to 18 months, tofacitinib was taken, and 6 months off drug followed. Study results and caveats: Besides other cells, scalp samples also yield sequences of resident alphabeta T cells from normal skin. While tofacitinib was given, many expanded lesional clones persisted in scalp and blood.

From germline, CDR1 is MGHRA and CDR2 YSYEKL. The CDR3 length is 15 residues. V was cut by 0 bases and J by 3 bases, with 11 bases left in between. This clone was found a few times. What it binds is unknown. Extraction and reverse transcription of RNA yielded cDNA as the sequencing template. The repertoire was sequenced with immunoSEQ multiplex PCR; TCRdb's copy has only in-frame clones and lacks some. The table has more than 90,000 clones, 58% seen once. Indicated treatment: oral pan-JAK inhibitor, 5-10 mg twice daily. The study team obtained lesional scalp punch biopsies and peripheral blood from alopecia areata patients.

The chain uses TRBV4-1 and TRBJ1-2; D might be TRBD1 (6 bases). This TCR came from a human donor with alopecia areata. This sample comprised CD8+ T cells sorted from blood, obtained at week 4, from a patient treated with tofacitinib. The CDR3 spells CASSQEPGVHYGYTF. The CDR3 DNA reads as TGCGCCAGCAGCCAAGAACCAGGGGTCCACTATGGCTACACCTTC.